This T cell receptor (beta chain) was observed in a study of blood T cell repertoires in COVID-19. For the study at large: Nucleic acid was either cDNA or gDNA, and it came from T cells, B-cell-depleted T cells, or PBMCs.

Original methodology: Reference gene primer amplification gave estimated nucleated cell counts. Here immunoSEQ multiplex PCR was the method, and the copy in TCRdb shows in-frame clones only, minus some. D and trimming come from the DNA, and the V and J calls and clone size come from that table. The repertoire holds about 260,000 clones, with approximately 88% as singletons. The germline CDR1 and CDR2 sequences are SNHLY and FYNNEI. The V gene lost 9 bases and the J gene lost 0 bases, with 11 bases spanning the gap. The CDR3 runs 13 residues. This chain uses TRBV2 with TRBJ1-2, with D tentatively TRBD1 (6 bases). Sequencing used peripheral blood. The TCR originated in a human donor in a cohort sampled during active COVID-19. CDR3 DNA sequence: TGTGCCAGAGACAGGACCCCTAACTATGGCTACACCTTC. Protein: CARDRTPNYGYTF.